The 5 T cell receptor beta chains below all came from one sample that was sequenced in a study of T cell responses to AZD1222 COVID-19 vaccine. The table came from immunoSEQ multiplex PCR; TCRdb's copy has only in-frame clones and leaves some out. The sample holds roughly 140,000 clones; about nine tenths are singletons and the top ten take approximately 16%. The sample here was peripheral blood, taken on day 0 of AZD1222 vaccination. All receptors derive from an adult in good health.

This rearrangement joins TRBV5-5 to TRBJ1-2; 10 nucleotides match TRBD1. V was pared by 4 bases and J by 0 bases, with 18 bases of the junction left unmatched. This CDR3 has 20 residues. Looked up from germline, CDR1 is SGHKS and CDR2 is YYEKEE (reference sequence). CDR3 in DNA: TGTGCCAGCAGCCCACAGACTCCGGGACAGGGGCTTGGTACTAACTATGGCTACACCTTC. Encoded protein: CASSPQTPGQGLGTNYGYTF.

This clone was observed a single time. V gene TRBV6-5 combines with J gene TRBJ1-5; no clear D. CDR1 and CDR2 from the germline V gene are MNHEY and SVGAGI. This CDR3 has 13 amino acids. V was trimmed by 5 bases and J by 3 bases, leaving 8 bases between them. CDR3: CASSIRDNQPQHF. As DNA, the CDR3 is TGTGCCAGCAGTATTCGGGACAATCAGCCCCAGCATTTT.

J is TRBJ1-4 and V is TRBV9; D gene unclear. The CDR3 has 15 residues. Germline CDR1 is SGDLS and CDR2 is YYNGEE. Trimming cost V 4 bases and J 1 base, with 11 bases left between them. The CDR3 region has the DNA TGTGCCAGCAGCCAACAGACTTTAACTAATGAAAAACTGTTTTTT. Encoded protein: CASSQQTLTNEKLFF.

This clone came up once. This chain links TRBV7-9 with TRBJ2-7; TRBD2 matches 10 bases. With 5 bases clipped from V and 6 bases from J, the junction kept 10 bases outside the gene matches. The CDR3 is made up of 15 amino acids. CDR1 SEHNR and CDR2 FQNEAQ come from the germline V gene (reference sequence). CDR3 bases: TGTGCCAGCAGCCTCCTAGCGGGGGAATGGGGCGAGCAGTACTTC. Protein: CASSLLAGEWGEQYF.

This clone has a single count. The V call is TRBV18, the J call TRBJ1-1, with 8 positions matching TRBD1. The CDR3 spans 15 residues. Looked up from germline, CDR1 is KGHSH and CDR2 is LQKENI. J gave up 5 bases and V 1 base, and 6 bases lay outside the gene matches. The CDR3 DNA follows: TGTGCCAGCTCACCACGCTTAACAGGGGGAACTGAAGCTTTCTTT. It specifies CASSPRLTGGTEAFF.